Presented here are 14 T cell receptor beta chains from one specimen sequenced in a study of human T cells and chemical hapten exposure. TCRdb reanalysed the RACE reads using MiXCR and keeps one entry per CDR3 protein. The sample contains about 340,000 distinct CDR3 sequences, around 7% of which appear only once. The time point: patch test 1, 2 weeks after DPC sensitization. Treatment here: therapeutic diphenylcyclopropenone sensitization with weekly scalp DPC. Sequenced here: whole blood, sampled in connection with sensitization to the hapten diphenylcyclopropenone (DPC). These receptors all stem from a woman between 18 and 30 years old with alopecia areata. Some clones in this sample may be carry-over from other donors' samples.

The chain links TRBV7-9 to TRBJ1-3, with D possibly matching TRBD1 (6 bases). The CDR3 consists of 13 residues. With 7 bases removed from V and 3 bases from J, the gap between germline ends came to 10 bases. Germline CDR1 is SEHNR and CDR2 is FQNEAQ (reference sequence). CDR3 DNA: TGTGCCAGCATTAAGGGGGTTGGAAACACCATATATTTT. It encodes CASIKGVGNTIYF.

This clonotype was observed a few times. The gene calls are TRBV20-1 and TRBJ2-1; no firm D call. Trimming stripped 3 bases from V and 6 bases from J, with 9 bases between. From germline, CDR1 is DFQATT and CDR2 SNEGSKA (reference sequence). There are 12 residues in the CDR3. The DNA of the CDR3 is TGCAGTGCTAGCGATCCAAGCAATGAGCAGTTCTTC. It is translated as CSASDPSNEQFF.

CDR3 DNA sequence: TGCGCCAGCAGCCCCGCATCGGGGGGTAATTCACCCCTCCACTTT. It specifies CASSPASGGNSPLHF. The chain uses TRBV4-3 and TRBJ1-6, with a weak D call TRBD1 (5 bases). The V gene's germline CDR1 is LGHNA and CDR2 YSLEER. V was shortened by 4 bases and J by 6 bases, with 13 bases between the two germline ends. This CDR3 region has 15 residues.

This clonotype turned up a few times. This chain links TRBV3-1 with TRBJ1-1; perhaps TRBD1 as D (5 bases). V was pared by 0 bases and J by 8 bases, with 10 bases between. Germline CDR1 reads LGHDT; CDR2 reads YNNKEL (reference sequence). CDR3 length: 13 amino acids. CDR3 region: CASSQEGQGEAFF. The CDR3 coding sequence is TGTGCCAGCAGCCAAGAAGGGCAGGGAGAAGCTTTCTTT.

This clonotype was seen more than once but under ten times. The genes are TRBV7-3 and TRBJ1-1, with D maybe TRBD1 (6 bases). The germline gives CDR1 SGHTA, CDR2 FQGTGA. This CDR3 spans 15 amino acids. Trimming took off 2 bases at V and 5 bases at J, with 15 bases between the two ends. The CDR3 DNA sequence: TGTGCCAGCAGCTTAGAATCGGGGGGCGCAACTGAAGCTTTCTTT. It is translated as CASSLESGGATEAFF.

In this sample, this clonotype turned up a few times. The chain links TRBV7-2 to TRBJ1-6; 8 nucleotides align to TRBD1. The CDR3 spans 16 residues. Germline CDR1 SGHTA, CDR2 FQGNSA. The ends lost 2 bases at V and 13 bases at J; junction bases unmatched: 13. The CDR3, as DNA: TGTGCCAGCAGCTTACTAGGGACAGGCCTAGGGCGGCCCCTCCACTTT. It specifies CASSLLGTGLGRPLHF. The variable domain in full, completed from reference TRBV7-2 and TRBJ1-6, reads GAGVSQSPSNKVTEKGKDVELRCDPISGHTALYWYRQSLGQGLEFLIYFQGNSAPDKSGLPSDRFSAERTGGSVSTLTIQRTQQEDSAVYLCASSLLGTGLGRPLHFGNGTRLTVT.

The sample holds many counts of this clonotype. CDR3 sequence reads: CASSQSGGAGLGQFF. The CDR3 DNA sequence: TGTGCCAGCAGCCAAAGCGGGGGGGCCGGTTTAGGACAGTTCTTC. This rearrangement joins TRBV7-9 to TRBJ2-1; 10 bases agree with TRBD2. Unmatched junction bases numbered 14, after V lost 5 bases and J lost 13 bases. Germline CDR1 reads SEHNR; CDR2 reads FQNEAQ (reference sequence). There are 15 residues in the CDR3. Based on the CDR3 plus reference TRBV7-9 and TRBJ2-1, the full variable domain is DTGVSQNPRHKITKRGQNVTFRCDPISEHNRLYWYRQTLGQGPEFLTYFQNEAQLEKSRLLSDRFSAERPKGSFSTLEIQRTEQGDSAMYLCASSQSGGAGLGQFFGPGTRLTVL.

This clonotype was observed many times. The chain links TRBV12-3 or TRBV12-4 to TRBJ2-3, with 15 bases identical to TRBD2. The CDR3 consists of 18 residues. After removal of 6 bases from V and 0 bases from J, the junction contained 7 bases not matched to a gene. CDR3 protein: CASSPGLAGGRSTDTQYF. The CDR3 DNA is TGTGCCAGCAGCCCGGGACTAGCGGGGGGCCGTAGCACAGATACGCAGTATTTT.

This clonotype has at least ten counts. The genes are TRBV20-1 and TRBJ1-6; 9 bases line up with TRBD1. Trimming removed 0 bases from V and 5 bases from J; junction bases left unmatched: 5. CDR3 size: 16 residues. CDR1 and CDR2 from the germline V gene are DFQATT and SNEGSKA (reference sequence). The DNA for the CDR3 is TGCAGTGCTAGAGATCTCCGACAGGGGGATAATTCACCCCTCCACTTT. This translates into CSARDLRQGDNSPLHF.

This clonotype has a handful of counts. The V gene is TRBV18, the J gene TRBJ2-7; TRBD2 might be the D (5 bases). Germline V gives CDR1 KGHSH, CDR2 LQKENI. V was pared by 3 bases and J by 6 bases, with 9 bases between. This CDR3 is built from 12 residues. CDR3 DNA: TGTGCCAGCTCACCTCCTGAGGGCGAGCAGTACTTC. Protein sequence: CASSPPEGEQYF.

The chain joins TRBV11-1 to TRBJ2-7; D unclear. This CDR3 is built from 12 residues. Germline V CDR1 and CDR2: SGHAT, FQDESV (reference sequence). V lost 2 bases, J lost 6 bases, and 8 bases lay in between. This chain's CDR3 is CASSLFSPEQYF. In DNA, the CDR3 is TGTGCCAGCAGCTTATTCTCTCCCGAGCAGTACTTC.

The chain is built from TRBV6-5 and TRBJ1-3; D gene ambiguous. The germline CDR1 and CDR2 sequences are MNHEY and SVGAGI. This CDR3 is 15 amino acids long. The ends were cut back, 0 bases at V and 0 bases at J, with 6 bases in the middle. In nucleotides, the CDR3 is TGTGCCAGCAGTTACTCAAGCTCCTCTGGAAACACCATATATTTT. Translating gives CASSYSSSSGNTIYF.

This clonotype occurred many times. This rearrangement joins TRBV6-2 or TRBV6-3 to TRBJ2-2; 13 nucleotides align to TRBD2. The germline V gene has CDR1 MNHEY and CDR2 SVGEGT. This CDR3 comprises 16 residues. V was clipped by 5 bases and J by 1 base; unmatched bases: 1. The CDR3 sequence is CASSGLAGENTGELFF. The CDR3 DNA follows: TGTGCCAGCAGTGGACTAGCGGGAGAGAACACCGGGGAGCTGTTTTTT.

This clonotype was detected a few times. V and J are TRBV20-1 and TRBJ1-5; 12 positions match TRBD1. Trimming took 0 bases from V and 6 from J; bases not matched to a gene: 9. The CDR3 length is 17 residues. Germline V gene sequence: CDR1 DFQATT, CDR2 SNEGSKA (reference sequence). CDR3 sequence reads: CSARDNLGTGGTQPQHF. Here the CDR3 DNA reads TGCAGTGCTAGAGATAATCTGGGGACAGGGGGCACTCAGCCCCAGCATTTT.